These 12 T cell receptor beta chains were sequenced from one sample in a study of CD8+CD57+ T cells in acquired aplastic anemia. For CDR3 and TCR beta VDJ profiling, genomic DNA was the template used. TCRdb itself ran the reads through MiXCR, one entry per CDR3 protein. The sample includes roughly 170,000 distinct CDR3 sequences, about three fifths of them seen just once. The sequencing sample was made of sorted CD4+, CD8+, or CD8+CD57+ T cells (not recorded which) from PBMCs. The source of these receptors is a human donor in good health.

This clonotype was seen a handful of times. CDR3: CATSRDYSGNGETQYF. The CDR3 DNA reads as TGTGCCACCAGCAGAGATTATAGCGGGAACGGAGAGACCCAGTACTTC. This rearrangement joins TRBV15 to TRBJ2-5; 8 positions agree with TRBD2. Germline CDR1 is LNHNV and CDR2 is YYDKDF (reference sequence). Unmatched junction bases numbered 7, after V lost 0 bases and J lost 4 bases. The CDR3 has 16 residues. The full variable domain, with the rest looked up from reference TRBV15 and TRBJ2-5, is DAMVIQNPRYQVTQFGKPVTLSCSQTLNHNVMYWYQQKSSQAPKLLFHYYDKDFNNEADTPDNFQSRRPNTSFCFLDIRSPGLGDTAMYLCATSRDYSGNGETQYFGPGTRLLVL.

V and J are TRBV2 and TRBJ2-7; TRBD2 aligns across 8 bases. The V and J ends lost 6 bases and 6 bases, in that order; junction bases with no gene match: 13. This CDR3 contains 15 residues. Germline V gene sequence: CDR1 SNHLY, CDR2 FYNNEI. CDR3: CASSTLRGAHSEQYF. The CDR3 coding sequence is TGTGCCAGCAGCACCTTGCGGGGGGCCCACTCCGAGCAGTACTTC.

This clonotype has only a few counts. The CDR3 loop reads CATSGTTYGYTF. CDR3 nucleotides: TGTGCCACCAGTGGGACAACCTATGGCTACACCTTC. The V call is TRBV24-1, the J call TRBJ1-2; possibly TRBD1 for D (5 bases). Germline CDR1 reads KGHDR; CDR2 reads SFDVKD. This CDR3 region has 12 residues. V shed 5 bases and J shed 4 bases, with 7 bases lying between them.

The chain carries TRBV5-1 and TRBJ1-4; 7 bases align to TRBD1. The CDR3 is 15 amino acids. V lost 2 bases and J lost 3; bases outside the gene matches: 4. The V gene's germline CDR1 is SGHRS and CDR2 YFSETQ. The CDR3 spells CASSFQGEANEKLFF. Here the CDR3 DNA reads TGCGCCAGCAGCTTCCAGGGGGAAGCTAATGAAAAACTGTTTTTT.

The chain combines TRBV5-5 with TRBJ1-1; no reliable D call. The CDR3 runs to 13 residues. V was pared by 0 bases and J by 1 base, with 4 bases between. Germline CDR1 is SGHKS and CDR2 is YYEKEE (reference sequence). CDR3 region: CASSLEGNTEAFF. CDR3 DNA sequence: TGTGCCAGCAGCTTGGAGGGGAACACTGAAGCTTTCTTT.

The chain employs TRBV20-1 and TRBJ1-1; 12 bases line up with TRBD1. The V gene's germline CDR1 is DFQATT and CDR2 SNEGSKA (reference sequence). The V and J ends lost 6 bases and 5 bases, in that order; junction bases with no gene match: 7. The CDR3 totals 14 residues. In nucleotides, the CDR3 is TGCAGTGCCGGGGACAGGGGGCGAGGGACTGAAGCTTTCTTT. It encodes CSAGDRGRGTEAFF.

With respect to this clonotype: One end of the junction is discordant with germline, which a read error may explain. V and J are TRBV7-3 and TRBJ2-2, with 7 bases aligning to TRBD1. CDR3 length: 16 residues. The germline V gene has CDR1 SGHTA and CDR2 FQGTGA. CDR3 in amino acids: CASSLKPDRVTEELFF. The CDR3, as DNA: TGTGCCAGCAGCTTAAAGCCCGACAGGGTCACCGAGGAGCTGTTTTTT. Full variable domain (rest looked up from reference TRBV7-3 and TRBJ2-2): GAGVSQTPSNKVTEKGKYVELRCDPISGHTALYWYRQSLGQGPEFLIYFQGTGAADDSGLPNDRFFAVRPEGSVSTLKIQRTERGDSAVYLCASSLKPDRVTEELFFGEGSRLTVL.

This clonotype was recorded a few times. The chain combines TRBV20-1 with TRBJ2-7; D possibly corresponds to TRBD1 (6 bases). V lost 5 bases and J lost 3, with 14 bases in between. The CDR3 sequence is 13 residues long. Germline loops: CDR1 DFQATT, CDR2 SNEGSKA (reference sequence). The CDR3 DNA reads as TGCAGTGCTTACCGGGACACTAACTACGAGCAGTACTTC. Translated: CSAYRDTNYEQYF.

The rearrangement uses TRBV19 and TRBJ1-6; TRBD1 matches at 7 bases. The CDR3 spans 14 residues. Germline-derived CDR1 and CDR2 are LNHDA and SQIVND (reference sequence). J gave up 8 bases and V 6 bases, and 7 bases lay outside the gene matches. CDR3 loop: CASSYGTAYSPLHF. The CDR3 DNA sequence: TGTGCCAGTAGCTATGGGACAGCCTATTCACCCCTCCACTTT.

This clonotype came up once. The chain links TRBV10-3 to TRBJ2-1; 10 bases map to TRBD2. This CDR3 comprises 15 residues. Losses at the gene ends were 7 bases for V and 7 bases for J; bases not matched to a gene: 10. Germline V gives CDR1 ENHRY, CDR2 SYGVKD. CDR3 in DNA: TGTGCCATCAAACCTCTAGCGGGAGACCTTAATGAGCAGTTCTTC. This codes for CAIKPLAGDLNEQFF.

CDR3 DNA sequence: TGCGCCAGCAGCACCGGGACTAGCGGGGGACTCGAGCAGTACTTC. This sequence encodes CASSTGTSGGLEQYF. The chain joins TRBV5-1 to TRBJ2-7; 14 positions match TRBD2. After removal of 4 bases from V and 6 bases from J, the junction contained 6 bases not matched to a gene. Germline CDR1 SGHRS, CDR2 YFSETQ. CDR3 length: 15 amino acids.

This clonotype has at least ten counts. The V and J genes are TRBV7-9 and TRBJ2-2, with D maybe TRBD2 (6 bases). Germline V gene sequence: CDR1 SEHNR, CDR2 FQNEAQ (reference sequence). V was clipped by 5 bases and J by 5 bases, with 15 bases between them. The CDR3 is made up of 15 amino acids. The CDR3 region has the DNA TGTGCCAGCAGCAAGGCGGGACCGATAACCGGGGAGCTGTTTTTT. Protein sequence: CASSKAGPITGELFF.